The 14 T cell receptor beta chains below were found in one sample sequenced in a study of T-cell reconstitution after alpha-beta-depleted transplantation in children. Unique molecular identifiers were incorporated during preparation of the TCRbeta library. Using its own MiXCR run on the PCR reads, TCRdb lists one record per CDR3 protein. The sample yields some 490,000 distinct CDR3 sequences, around 12% seen once. Material: PBMCs from the stem cell graft donor, obtained from the stem cell graft. These receptors came from a human donor who donated a stem cell graft to a child with combined immunodeficiency.

V usage is TRBV24-1 and J usage is TRBJ2-1; 9 bases map to TRBD2. V lost 5 bases and J lost 7; bases outside the gene matches: 8. This CDR3 has 15 amino acids. Per germline, CDR1 KGHDR and CDR2 SFDVKD. DNA for the CDR3: TGTGCCACCAGTGGGGCTCGCGGGGGGGTGAATGAGCAGTTCTTC. This gives the protein CATSGARGGVNEQFF.

The chain recombines TRBV7-6 with TRBJ2-1; D is possibly TRBD2 (6 bases). CDR3 size: 18 residues. Per germline, CDR1 SGHVS and CDR2 FNYEAQ. The V and J ends lost 2 bases and 3 bases respectively, with 20 bases between them. The chain's CDR3 is CASSLKPVLAGLYNEQFF. CDR3 in DNA: TGTGCCAGCAGCTTAAAGCCCGTCCTCGCGGGGCTCTACAATGAGCAGTTCTTC.

The chain employs TRBV7-2 and TRBJ2-3; unclear D gene. Germline V CDR1 and CDR2: SGHTA, FQGNSA. V was shortened by 0 bases and J by 1 base, with 14 bases between the two germline ends. The CDR3 length is 17 residues. The CDR3 DNA is TGTGCCAGCAGCTTAGCATCCGGTTGGATTGGCACAGATACGCAGTATTTT. Translating gives CASSLASGWIGTDTQYF.

This clonotype was seen only a few times. V usage is TRBV6-4 and J usage is TRBJ2-1; 14 bases match TRBD2. The CDR3 is made up of 15 amino acids. V shed 3 bases, J shed 10 bases, and the junction held 5 bases outside the gene matches. CDR1 is MRHNA, CDR2 SNTAGT, per germline. The CDR3 loop is CASSEGLAGAEEQFF. Written as DNA, the CDR3 is TGTGCCAGCAGTGAGGGACTAGCGGGGGCTGAGGAGCAGTTCTTC.

This clonotype was counted between two and nine times. The chain combines TRBV3-1 with TRBJ2-5; 7 bases match TRBD1. The germline V gene has CDR1 LGHDT and CDR2 YNNKEL (reference sequence). V lost 2 bases to trimming and J lost 7 bases; unmatched junction nucleotides: 13. The CDR3 extends over 16 amino acids. The CDR3 loop reads CASSQSSGTAYRTQYF. The CDR3 coding sequence is TGTGCCAGCAGCCAAAGTTCCGGGACAGCTTATCGGACCCAGTACTTC.

V usage is TRBV6-5 and J usage is TRBJ1-5, with D possibly being TRBD1 (5 bases). Germline CDR1 MNHEY, CDR2 SVGAGI. This CDR3 has 15 amino acids. The germline V and J ends were trimmed by 4 bases and 5 bases, with 15 bases remaining between them. As DNA, the CDR3 is TGTGCCAGCAGTTCACACCGGGACGGAGATCAGCCCCAGCATTTT. Translating it yields CASSSHRDGDQPQHF.

The chain uses TRBV6-5 and TRBJ1-6; D uncertain. The CDR3 length is 15 residues. V shed 0 bases and J shed 8 bases, with 11 bases lying between them. Germline V CDR1 and CDR2: MNHEY, SVGAGI. This CDR3 is CASSYSPGGDSPLHF. In DNA, the CDR3 is TGTGCCAGCAGTTACTCACCAGGCGGGGATTCACCCCTCCACTTT.

This clonotype was counted between two and nine times. The V gene is TRBV5-1, the J gene TRBJ2-3; possibly TRBD1 or TRBD2 for D (6 bases each). CDR1 is SGHRS and CDR2 is YFSETQ in the germline V gene. Trimming took off 0 bases at V and 5 bases at J, with 13 bases between the two ends. CDR3 length equals 15 residues. The CDR3 is CASSLVRGRGDTQYF. DNA for the CDR3: TGCGCCAGCAGCTTGGTACGGGGGCGAGGAGATACGCAGTATTTT.

The V and J genes are TRBV3-1 and TRBJ2-3; maybe TRBD1 (5 bases). The length of the CDR3 is 16 residues. The germline CDR1 and CDR2 sequences are LGHDT and YNNKEL (reference sequence). V was pared by 1 base and J by 2 bases, with 13 bases between. CDR3 protein: CASSQGWGRVTDTQYF. The CDR3 DNA reads TGTGCCAGCAGCCAAGGATGGGGCAGGGTCACAGATACGCAGTATTTT.

This clonotype was recorded a few times. The chain has TRBV5-1 and TRBJ2-5; 7 bases are a match to TRBD1. The CDR3 covers 15 residues. Germline trimming cut 4 bases from V and 5 bases from J; bases unmatched to any gene: 11. Germline loops: CDR1 SGHRS, CDR2 YFSETQ. The CDR3 bases are TGCGCCAGCAGCCTCGAGGGCAGGGGGATTGAGACCCAGTACTTC. Its protein product is CASSLEGRGIETQYF.

This clonotype has more than one count but fewer than ten. The chain recombines TRBV7-9 with TRBJ1-5; D remains unclear. This CDR3 spans 15 amino acids. V was pared by 5 bases and J by 5 bases, with 16 bases between. The germline V gene encodes CDR1 SEHNR and CDR2 FQNEAQ (reference sequence). The CDR3 coding sequence is TGTGCCAGCAGCCCGCGCACAGCGGGCGATCAGCCCCAGCATTTT. Amino acid sequence: CASSPRTAGDQPQHF.

This clonotype was observed at least ten times. The chain recombines TRBV4-3 with TRBJ2-7, with D tentatively TRBD2 (5 bases). V gave up 0 bases and J gave up 6 bases, with 15 bases separating them. CDR3 length equals 15 residues. In germline, CDR1 is LGHNA, CDR2 YSLEER. The CDR3 region has the DNA TGCGCCAGCAGCCAAGAGAGGGTCACTTATCTCGAGCAGTACTTC. Encoded protein: CASSQERVTYLEQYF.

This clonotype has just a few counts. This CDR3 reads CASSRLPPGANVLTF. The CDR3 nucleotides read TGTGCCAGCAGCAGACTGCCCCCTGGGGCCAACGTCCTGACTTTC. This rearrangement joins TRBV6-1 to TRBJ2-6, with D unclear. The CDR3 loop spans 15 amino acids. V was cut by 6 bases and J by 2 bases, with 11 bases left in between. The germline gives CDR1 MNHNS, CDR2 SASEGT.

This clonotype was found a few times. This chain uses TRBV20-1 with TRBJ2-3; D may be TRBD1 or TRBD2 (5 bases each). This CDR3 spans 12 amino acids. The germline CDR1 and CDR2 sequences are DFQATT and SNEGSKA (reference sequence). Trimming took off 5 bases at V and 4 bases at J, with 10 bases between the two ends. The CDR3 nucleotides read TGCAGTGCTGGGACCCTAGCAGATACGCAGTATTTT. This gives the protein CSAGTLADTQYF.